These 30 T cell receptor beta chains share one sample of origin, sequenced in a study of OX40 agonist ivuxolimab in advanced cancers. TCRdb's copy holds only in-frame clones and misses some; the assay was immunoSEQ multiplex PCR. This table has tens of thousands of clones, 80% to 95% appearing once. Source: CD4+ or CD8+ T cells sorted from blood, taken in a trial of the OX40 agonist ivuxolimab. Source of these receptors: an adult with an advanced solid tumor such as melanoma, head and neck, liver or kidney cancer.

The chain couples TRBV19 to TRBJ2-1, with D perhaps matching TRBD2 (6 bases). Germline V gene data show CDR1 as LNHDA and CDR2 as SQIVND (reference sequence). This CDR3 is 16 amino acids long. With 5 bases removed from V and 3 bases from J, the gap between germline ends came to 17 bases. CDR3 DNA: TGTGCCAGTAGTCTCAGACTAGTCCCATTCTACAATGAGCAGTTCTTC. This translates into CASSLRLVPFYNEQFF.

The chain's CDR3 is CASSYVTSGSSYEQYF. The CDR3 DNA is TGTGCCAGCAGTTACGTCACTAGCGGGAGCTCCTACGAGCAGTACTTC. This chain connects TRBV6-6 to TRBJ2-7; 11 bases fit TRBD2. The CDR3 has 16 residues. V lost 2 bases, J lost 0 bases, and 3 bases stayed unmatched. CDR1 and CDR2 (germline): MNHNY, SVGAGI (reference sequence).

The chain couples TRBV5-4 to TRBJ2-5; TRBD1 aligns across 7 bases. The end of the DNA is better explained by TRBJ2-7, so the J call may be wrong. The V gene's germline CDR1 is SGHNT and CDR2 YYREEE (reference sequence). The CDR3 contains 14 residues. The CDR3 region has the DNA TGTGCCAGCAGCTTGGGGCAGGGGGCCTACGAGCAGTACTTC. It specifies CASSLGQGAYEQYF.

The rearrangement joins TRBV5-3 to TRBJ2-7, with D tentatively TRBD2 (5 bases). TRBV5-3 is labeled an ORF, and its function is uncertain. The CDR3 sequence is 14 residues long. CDR3: CTWEPTTPGYEQYF. CDR3 bases: TGTACATGGGAACCGACTACTCCCGGTTACGAGCAGTACTTC.

CDR3: CASNSGTYSYEQYF. The CDR3 nucleotides are TGTGCCAGCAATTCCGGGACATATTCCTACGAGCAGTACTTC. This chain connects TRBV28 to TRBJ2-7, with D perhaps matching TRBD1 (6 bases). This CDR3 is 14 amino acids long. V dropped 7 bases and J dropped 1 base, with 14 bases sitting between them. The germline V gene has CDR1 MDHEN and CDR2 SYDVKM.

The J gene is TRBJ2-1, the V gene TRBV4-1; D ambiguous. The CDR3 length is 17 residues. Between the trimmed V and J ends, which lost 0 bases and 0 bases, there was a span of 12 bases. Germline V gene data show CDR1 as MGHRA and CDR2 as YSYEKL. CDR3 amino acids: CASSQEYPPSSYNEQFF. Written as DNA, the CDR3 is TGCGCCAGCAGCCAAGAGTATCCCCCGAGCTCCTACAATGAGCAGTTCTTC.

Note on this clone: Since no conserved phenylalanine or tryptophan closes the CDR3, a read error is the likely cause. It is unclear where the CDR3 begins or ends on the DNA, so no DNA is shown, and the CDR3 is as TCRdb lists it. The chain combines TRBV14 with TRBJ2-6; TRBD2 is the table's D call and was not checked against the DNA. The germline V gene has CDR1 SGHDN and CDR2 FVKESK. The CDR3 spans 10 residues, counting both ends. The CDR3 here is CASSRLNTKE.

J is TRBJ2-1 and V is TRBV15, with D perhaps TRBD1 (6 bases). Germline V gene sequence: CDR1 LNHNV, CDR2 YYDKDF (reference sequence). Trimming pared 8 bases from V and 5 bases from J, leaving 16 bases between. The CDR3 runs 14 residues. This CDR3 reads CATVGTLTNNEQFF. As DNA, the CDR3 is TGTGCCACCGTCGGGACACTAACAAACAATGAGCAGTTCTTC.

The chain carries TRBV4-1 and TRBJ2-1; D is perhaps TRBD1 (6 bases). Germline CDR1 is MGHRA and CDR2 is YSYEKL. This CDR3 is 13 amino acids long. The ends were cut back, 4 bases at V and 6 bases at J, with 10 bases in the middle. This CDR3 is CASSPGAANEQFF. DNA of the CDR3: TGCGCCAGCAGCCCAGGGGCGGCCAATGAGCAGTTCTTC.

Within the sample, this clone is medium-sized (0.01 to 0.1%). The chain carries TRBV7-9 and TRBJ1-4; 9 bases are shared with TRBD1. The CDR3 loop spans 14 amino acids. V shed 4 bases, J shed 7 bases, and the junction held 4 bases outside the gene matches. CDR1 and CDR2 (germline): SEHNR, FQNEAQ (reference sequence). The CDR3 nucleotides are TGTGCCAGCAGCTGGACAGGGGATATTGAAAAACTGTTTTTT. Amino acid sequence: CASSWTGDIEKLFF.

This clone came up once. The genes are TRBV10-3 and TRBJ2-3; 12 nucleotides align to TRBD2. Germline CDR1 and CDR2: ENHRY and SYGVKD. V lost 10 bases and J lost 5; bases outside the gene matches: 7. This CDR3 comprises 14 residues. CDR3 sequence: CATLQTSGRDTQYF. Written as DNA, the CDR3 is TGTGCCACCTTACAGACTAGCGGGAGAGATACGCAGTATTTT.

This rearrangement joins TRBV15 to TRBJ2-1; maybe TRBD2 (5 bases). Germline CDR1 is LNHNV and CDR2 is YYDKDF (reference sequence). The CDR3 is 18 amino acids. Between the trimmed V and J ends, which lost 0 bases and 0 bases, there was a span of 15 bases. CDR3 bases: TGTGCCACCAGCAGAGAACTGAGGGAATCCACCTCCTACAATGAGCAGTTCTTC. Translation gives CATSRELRESTSYNEQFF.

This clone was recorded once. The chain uses TRBV7-8 and TRBJ2-1, with 7 positions matching TRBD2. V was pared by 5 bases and J by 5 bases, with 12 bases of the junction left unmatched. Germline V CDR1 and CDR2: SGHVS, FQNEAQ. CDR3 size: 16 residues. CDR3 sequence: CASSALAAPIDNEQFF. Written as DNA, the CDR3 is TGTGCCAGCAGCGCCCTAGCGGCCCCAATTGACAATGAGCAGTTCTTC.

This chain links TRBV4-1 with TRBJ1-2, with no clear D. Germline lookup yields CDR1 MGHRA and CDR2 YSYEKL. The CDR3 sequence is 14 residues long. Trimming left V 6 bases short and J 4 bases short, with 15 bases between. The CDR3 reads CASRRPGGPYGYTF. In DNA, the CDR3 is TGCGCCAGCAGACGTCCGGGCGGCCCCTATGGCTACACCTTC.

The genes are TRBV2 and TRBJ1-4, with D unclear. V was pared by 10 bases and J by 6 bases, with 15 bases between. Germline V gene sequence: CDR1 SNHLY, CDR2 FYNNEI. CDR3 length equals 13 residues. In DNA form, the CDR3 reads TGTGCCACCTCTGACGGGGTGGATGAAAAACTGTTTTTT. Translated: CATSDGVDEKLFF.

A word on this clone: Other nucleotide sequences in the sample specify the same CDR3. This chain links TRBV6-1 with TRBJ2-1; D might be TRBD2 (6 bases). Trimming shortened V by 1 base and J by 0 bases, and 7 bases separated the two germline ends. CDR1 is MNHNS and CDR2 is SASEGT in the germline V gene. The CDR3 is 15 amino acids. CDR3 sequence: CASSEGGGSYNEQFF. In DNA form, the CDR3 reads TGTGCCAGCAGTGAAGGGGGAGGCTCCTACAATGAGCAGTTCTTC.

This chain joins TRBV27 and TRBJ1-1; D is undetermined. With 3 bases removed from V and 1 base from J, the gap between germline ends came to 6 bases. The V gene's germline CDR1 is MNHEY and CDR2 SMNVEV (reference sequence). This CDR3 is built from 13 residues. The CDR3 region is CASSLKGNTEAFF. DNA for the CDR3: TGTGCCAGCAGTTTGAAAGGGAACACTGAAGCTTTCTTT.

The chain recombines TRBV2 with TRBJ1-4, with D possibly matching TRBD1 (6 bases). V lost 9 bases and J lost 0, with 14 bases in between. The CDR3 length is 15 residues. The germline V gene encodes CDR1 SNHLY and CDR2 FYNNEI. CDR3 sequence: CASWTDAATNEKLFF. CDR3 bases: TGTGCCAGTTGGACAGACGCTGCAACTAATGAAAAACTGTTTTTT.

The chain links TRBV7-8 to TRBJ2-1; a possible D gene is TRBD2 (5 bases). V dropped 0 bases and J dropped 5 bases, with 11 bases sitting between them. Germline V lookup: CDR1 SGHVS, CDR2 FQNEAQ. CDR3 size: 15 residues. The CDR3 loop reads CASSLAGRTDNEQFF. The CDR3 DNA is TGTGCCAGCAGCTTAGCAGGGAGAACGGACAATGAGCAGTTCTTC.

The rearrangement joins TRBV11-2 to TRBJ1-2; 7 bases align to TRBD1. This CDR3 is 13 amino acids long. V was pared by 5 bases and J by 4 bases, with 4 bases of the junction left unmatched. Germline CDR1 reads SGHAT; CDR2 reads FQNNGV. The CDR3 reads CASSQDRTYGYTF. Written as DNA, the CDR3 is TGTGCCAGCAGCCAGGACAGGACCTATGGCTACACCTTC.

The CDR3 spells CASSAAGGNTEAFF. CDR3 nucleotide sequence: TGTGCCAGCAGTGCCGCAGGGGGGAACACTGAAGCTTTCTTT. The rearrangement joins TRBV27 to TRBJ1-1; 7 bases fit TRBD1. V was clipped by 5 bases and J by 1 base; unmatched bases: 4. The CDR3 sequence is 14 residues long. CDR1 is MNHEY and CDR2 is SMNVEV in the germline V gene (reference sequence).

J is TRBJ2-1 and V is TRBV7-8; D is perhaps TRBD1 (6 bases). Trimming stripped 5 bases from V and 7 bases from J, with 21 bases between. The CDR3 consists of 16 residues. The germline gives CDR1 SGHVS, CDR2 FQNEAQ. The CDR3 sequence: CASSAPGTQKENEQFF. The CDR3 DNA sequence: TGTGCCAGCAGCGCGCCCGGGACACAAAAGGAGAATGAGCAGTTCTTC.

The rearrangement uses TRBV19 and TRBJ2-1; D unclear. Germline CDR1 LNHDA, CDR2 SQIVND (reference sequence). The CDR3 sequence is 15 residues long. Trimming took 3 bases from V and 6 from J, leaving 15 bases between them. The CDR3 DNA reads as TGTGCCAGTAGTATTGCAACGAGGTTGGGCAATGAGCAGTTCTTC. Its translation is CASSIATRLGNEQFF.

This clone was observed a few times. The chain couples TRBV25-1 to TRBJ2-7; D is ambiguous. The germline gives CDR1 MGHDK, CDR2 SYGVNS. V lost 2 bases to trimming and J lost 2 bases, with 7 bases between them. This CDR3 has 13 residues. As DNA, the CDR3 is TGTGCCAGCAGTGAAAGGCAGACCTACGAGCAGTACTTC. This gives the protein CASSERQTYEQYF.

The CDR3 DNA sequence: TGTGCCAGCAGTGAGGTCGGTCTGAACACTGAAGCTTTCTTT. This codes for CASSEVGLNTEAFF. The chain joins TRBV6-1 to TRBJ1-1, with D hard to call. The V gene lost 3 bases and the J gene lost 0 bases, with 8 bases spanning the gap. Germline lookup yields CDR1 MNHNS and CDR2 SASEGT. This CDR3 comprises 14 residues.

In DNA, the CDR3 is TGTGCCAGCAGCTTGGCCGGGGGCCGGGGCTACAATGAGCAGTTCTTC. Protein sequence: CASSLAGGRGYNEQFF. The rearrangement uses TRBV5-6 and TRBJ2-1; either TRBD1 or TRBD2 may fit D (6 bases each). Germline V lookup: CDR1 SGHDT, CDR2 YYEEEE. This CDR3 spans 16 amino acids. The germline V and J ends were trimmed by 0 bases and 3 bases, with 13 bases remaining between them.

On this clone: Other DNA sequences within the sample encode an identical CDR3. The chain joins TRBV5-1 to TRBJ2-1, with TRBD2 matching 12 bases. CDR1 is SGHRS and CDR2 is YFSETQ in the germline V gene. With V trimmed by 1 base and J by 5 bases, 1 base remained unmatched. The CDR3 runs 15 residues. CDR3 sequence reads: CASSLRLAGDNEQFF. CDR3 sequence (DNA): TGCGCCAGCAGCTTGCGACTAGCGGGAGACAATGAGCAGTTCTTC.

The V gene is TRBV7-6, the J gene TRBJ2-7; 7 nucleotides align to TRBD1. J was trimmed by 5 bases and V by 5 bases; bases with no gene match: 6. Germline CDR1 SGHVS, CDR2 FNYEAQ. The CDR3 totals 13 residues. The CDR3 nucleotides read TGTGCCAGCAGCCCATTCGGACAGGACGAGCAGTACTTC. This gives the protein CASSPFGQDEQYF.

This chain links TRBV21-1 with TRBJ2-5; whether TRBD1, the table's D call, matches the DNA was not checked. TRBV21-1 is termed a pseudogene. CDR3 length: 14 amino acids. The CDR3 DNA reads as TGTGCCAGCAGCAAACGAGACAGCCAAGAGACCCAGTACTTC. Its protein product is CASSKRDSQETQYF.

This chain connects TRBV27 to TRBJ1-1; 7 nucleotides match TRBD1. CDR1 MNHEY and CDR2 SMNVEV come from the germline V gene (reference sequence). Losses at the gene ends were 3 bases for V and 0 bases for J; bases not matched to a gene: 13. There are 18 residues in the CDR3. CDR3 sequence reads: CASSLSRTGGFVNTEAFF. The CDR3 DNA sequence: TGTGCCAGCAGTTTGTCCCGGACAGGAGGGTTTGTGAACACTGAAGCTTTCTTT.